This section outlines one T cell receptor (beta chain) sequence together with its context. Per the original methods: Estimates of nucleated cell counts were drawn from the amplification of reference gene primers. Sequencing used immunoSEQ multiplex PCR; TCRdb keeps in-frame clones, though not all of them. V and J calls and clone size follow that table, whereas D and trimming were derived from the DNA. This repertoire shows approximately 230,000 clones, more than 70% found once; its top ten account for 6.3%. The data belong to a study of blood T cell repertoires in COVID-19. Study in general: Samples came from the United States, Italy and Spain, spanning acute and convalescent COVID-19.

This CDR3 spans 15 amino acids. Germline V gene sequence: CDR1 SGHRS, CDR2 YFSETQ. The V segment lost 4 bases and the J segment 5 bases; nucleotides outside the gene matches: 6. Enrollment of patients from Seattle took place during active infection, with longitudinal follow-up. Sequencing was carried out using peripheral blood. The genes are TRBV5-1 and TRBJ2-1; 10 bases fit TRBD2. This TCR was sampled from a woman in her thirties with COVID-19, enrolled during active disease. The CDR3 reads CASSGPGLANNEQFF. The CDR3 DNA reads TGCGCCAGCAGCGGACCGGGACTAGCGAACAATGAGCAGTTCTTC.